These 23 T cell receptor beta chains share one sample of origin, sequenced in a study of blood T cell repertoires in COVID-19. Here immunoSEQ multiplex PCR was the method, and the copy in TCRdb shows in-frame clones only, minus some. The sample includes 150,000 to 200,000 clones, 60% to 85% of them seen just once. The sequencing sample was made of peripheral blood. The source of these receptors is a man in his 60s with active or convalescent COVID-19.

The sample holds one count of this clone. The CDR3 coding sequence is TGTGCCAGTACCGGGAGCCCCTCCCTACGAGAGCAGTACTTC. Residues: CASTGSPSLREQYF. V and J are TRBV28 and TRBJ2-7, with D possibly being TRBD2 (6 bases). This CDR3 spans 14 amino acids. V lost 9 bases to trimming and J lost 7 bases, with 22 bases between them. CDR1 and CDR2 from the germline V gene are MDHEN and SYDVKM. Drawing the rest from reference TRBV28 and TRBJ2-7, the complete variable domain is DVKVTQSSRYLVKRTGEKVFLECVQDMDHENMFWYRQDPGLGLRLIYFSYDVKMKEKGDIPEGYSVSREKKERFSLILESASTNQTSMYLCASTGSPSLREQYFGPGTRLTVT.

In DNA form, the CDR3 reads TGTGCCAGTACCCTCGGACACTTGAACACTGAAGCTTTCTTT. It codes for CASTLGHLNTEAFF. This chain links TRBV19 with TRBJ1-1; D is possibly TRBD1 (5 bases). The V end lost 7 bases, the J end lost 0 bases, and 12 bases lay between the germline ends. Germline V gives CDR1 LNHDA, CDR2 SQIVND (reference sequence). The CDR3 runs 14 residues.

V and J are TRBV5-1 and TRBJ1-1; 7 bases agree with TRBD1. There are 14 residues in the CDR3. Trimming removed 4 bases from V and 6 bases from J; junction bases left unmatched: 9. Per the germline V gene, CDR1 is SGHRS and CDR2 is YFSETQ. This CDR3 reads CASSRRQGWAEAFF. In nucleotides, the CDR3 is TGCGCCAGCAGCAGACGACAGGGATGGGCTGAAGCTTTCTTT.

This chain connects TRBV5-1 to TRBJ1-6, with 9 bases identical to TRBD1. With V trimmed by 0 bases and J by 9 bases, 10 bases remained unmatched. This CDR3 comprises 17 residues. CDR1 and CDR2 from the germline V gene are SGHRS and YFSETQ. Here the CDR3 reads CASSLASTGGDGSPLHF. In DNA form, the CDR3 reads TGCGCCAGCAGCTTGGCTTCGACAGGGGGGGATGGTTCACCCCTCCACTTT.

This clone was seen a handful of times. The chain carries TRBV28 and TRBJ1-5; 7 nucleotides agree with TRBD1. Trimming cost V 8 bases and J 6 bases; bases outside gene matches: 7. The CDR3 runs to 13 residues. Germline CDR1 and CDR2: MDHEN and SYDVKM. CDR3 nucleotide sequence: TGTGCCAGCGGGTTGACAGGGCCTCAGCCCCAGCATTTT. Amino acid sequence: CASGLTGPQPQHF. The full variable domain, with the rest looked up from reference TRBV28 and TRBJ1-5, is DVKVTQSSRYLVKRTGEKVFLECVQDMDHENMFWYRQDPGLGLRLIYFSYDVKMKEKGDIPEGYSVSREKKERFSLILESASTNQTSMYLCASGLTGPQPQHFGDGTRLSIL.

This chain joins TRBV28 and TRBJ2-2; possibly TRBD2 for D (5 bases). With 7 bases removed from V and 7 bases from J, the gap between germline ends came to 16 bases. This CDR3 comprises 14 residues. CDR1 is MDHEN and CDR2 is SYDVKM in the germline V gene. CDR3 region: CASTQSSGVGELFF. The CDR3 DNA is TGTGCCAGCACTCAGTCCTCCGGGGTCGGGGAGCTGTTTTTT.

V and J are TRBV7-8 and TRBJ2-3, with D possibly matching TRBD2 (5 bases). CDR1 and CDR2 from the germline V gene are SGHVS and FQNEAQ. Deletions cut 1 base from V and 0 bases from J, with 11 bases between. This CDR3 has 16 amino acids. CDR3 region: CASSLEEAFSTDTQYF. The CDR3, as DNA: TGTGCCAGCAGCTTAGAGGAGGCGTTTAGCACAGATACGCAGTATTTT.

This clone appeared a few times. The rearrangement joins TRBV6-5 to TRBJ1-5; D possibly corresponds to TRBD1 (6 bases). Germline-derived CDR1 and CDR2 are MNHEY and SVGAGI. The CDR3 has 14 residues. The V gene lost 5 bases and the J gene lost 9 bases, with 17 bases spanning the gap. The DNA of the CDR3 is TGTGCCAGCAGTCGTTCACAGGGCCAGCGGCCCCAGCATTTT. Translation gives CASSRSQGQRPQHF.

This rearrangement joins TRBV15 to TRBJ2-7; TRBD1 aligns across 7 bases. V lost 3 bases and J lost 5; bases outside the gene matches: 7. This CDR3 is 14 amino acids long. The germline V gene encodes CDR1 LNHNV and CDR2 YYDKDF (reference sequence). The CDR3 loop is CATSSNRGIHEQYF. CDR3 nucleotides: TGTGCCACCAGCAGCAACAGGGGAATCCACGAGCAGTACTTC. The variable domain in full, completed from reference TRBV15 and TRBJ2-7, reads DAMVIQNPRYQVTQFGKPVTLSCSQTLNHNVMYWYQQKSSQAPKLLFHYYDKDFNNEADTPDNFQSRRPNTSFCFLDIRSPGLGDTAMYLCATSSNRGIHEQYFGPGTRLTVT.

This clone was seen more than once but under ten times. Other DNA sequences within the sample encode an identical CDR3. The chain employs TRBV3-1 (or the pseudogene TRBV3-2) and TRBJ2-7, with 10 bases matching TRBD1. Per germline, CDR1 LGHDT and CDR2 YNNKEL (reference sequence). V was clipped by 1 base and J by 2 bases; unmatched bases: 2. CDR3 size: 15 residues. The DNA of the CDR3 is TGTGCCAGCAGCCAAGGAGACAGGGGGCCCTACGAGCAGTACTTC. Translated, it gives CASSQGDRGPYEQYF.

The CDR3 reads CASSQETRGSTDTQYF. The CDR3 DNA reads as TGTGCCAGCAGCCAAGAGACTAGGGGAAGCACAGATACGCAGTATTTT. The chain employs TRBV4-2 and TRBJ2-3, with D possibly TRBD2 on 6 matching bases. Germline lookup yields CDR1 LGHNA and CDR2 YNFKEQ. V lost 0 bases to trimming and J lost 0 bases, with 10 bases between them. The CDR3 consists of 16 residues.

This chain links TRBV19 with TRBJ1-6, with TRBD1 matching 7 bases. The J segment lost 8 bases and the V segment lost 5 bases, leaving 6 bases of the junction unmatched. Germline CDR1 and CDR2: LNHDA and SQIVND (reference sequence). The CDR3 runs to 14 residues. The CDR3 region is CASSVGQEYSPLHF. The DNA for the CDR3 is TGTGCCAGTAGTGTTGGACAGGAATATTCACCCCTCCACTTT.

The CDR3 nucleotides read TGCAGTGCTAGTCCGGGACTAGCTGCTGACCCCTACGAGCAGTACTTC. Protein: CSASPGLAADPYEQYF. The rearrangement joins TRBV20-1 to TRBJ2-7; 9 nucleotides agree with TRBD2. Trimming cost V 3 bases and J 2 bases; bases outside gene matches: 11. The CDR3 extends over 16 amino acids. CDR1 and CDR2 (germline): DFQATT, SNEGSKA (reference sequence).

This chain joins TRBV10-3 and TRBJ2-1, with TRBD2 as a possible D gene (5 bases). The CDR3 extends over 15 amino acids. Trimming shortened V by 4 bases and J by 7 bases, and 17 bases separated the two germline ends. In germline, CDR1 is ENHRY, CDR2 SYGVKD. Here the CDR3 reads CAISVSERHRNEQFF. The CDR3 bases are TGTGCCATCAGTGTATCGGAGCGGCACCGAAATGAGCAGTTCTTC.

This clone was counted once. The chain links TRBV25-1 to TRBJ1-2, with D possibly matching TRBD1 (5 bases). With 3 bases removed from V and 8 bases from J, the gap between germline ends came to 13 bases. Germline CDR1 is MGHDK and CDR2 is SYGVNS. This CDR3 region has 13 residues. The CDR3 loop reads CASSELGVGGYTF. CDR3 coding DNA: TGTGCCAGCAGTGAGCTAGGGGTTGGGGGCTACACCTTC.

This chain connects TRBV27 to TRBJ1-5; a possible D gene is TRBD1 (5 bases). Germline V gene sequence: CDR1 MNHEY, CDR2 SMNVEV (reference sequence). Trimming cost V 5 bases and J 0 bases, with 11 bases left between them. CDR3 length: 15 residues. DNA for the CDR3: TGTGCCAGCAGTGCCGCAGGGTATAGCAATCAGCCCCAGCATTTT. Residues: CASSAAGYSNQPQHF.

The V gene is TRBV10-3, the J gene TRBJ1-2; unclear D gene. V lost 2 bases and J 4 bases, leaving 8 bases between the germline ends. CDR1 ENHRY and CDR2 SYGVKD come from the germline V gene. CDR3 length: 13 residues. CDR3 protein: CAISENPGYGYTF. The CDR3 region has the DNA TGTGCCATCAGTGAGAATCCGGGCTATGGCTACACCTTC.

The chain uses TRBV3-1 (or the pseudogene TRBV3-2) and TRBJ2-1, with TRBD2 matching 8 bases. In germline, CDR1 is LGHDT, CDR2 YNNKEL (reference sequence). This CDR3 has 17 residues. J lost 7 bases, V lost 1 base, and 12 bases had no gene match. The DNA of the CDR3 is TGTGCCAGCAGCCAAGGAGATTTGCTAGCGGGCTCGAATGAGCAGTTCTTC. Translated, it gives CASSQGDLLAGSNEQFF.

Written as DNA, the CDR3 is TGCAGTGCTAGTGACGGACTAGCGGCGACCTACGAGCAGTACTTC. It translates to CSASDGLAATYEQYF. J is TRBJ2-7 and V is TRBV20-1; TRBD2 matches at 10 bases. The CDR3 covers 15 residues. V lost 3 bases, J lost 2 bases, and 7 bases stayed unmatched. CDR1 is DFQATT, CDR2 SNEGSKA, per germline (reference sequence).

This clone was counted only a few times. The CDR3 here is CASSLPPGSGTQYF. The CDR3 DNA reads TGTGCCAGCAGCCTACCCCCTGGTAGCGGTACGCAGTATTTT. The chain links TRBV7-9 to TRBJ2-3; a weak D match, TRBD2 (6 bases). The ends were cut back, 5 bases at V and 8 bases at J, with 17 bases in the middle. Germline values: CDR1 SEHNR, CDR2 FQNEAQ (reference sequence). The CDR3 runs to 14 residues. The variable domain in full, with the rest retrieved from reference TRBV7-9 and TRBJ2-3, is DTGVSQNPRHKITKRGQNVTFRCDPISEHNRLYWYRQTLGQGPEFLTYFQNEAQLEKSRLLSDRFSAERPKGSFSTLEIQRTEQGDSAMYLCASSLPPGSGTQYFGPGTRLTVL.

As concerns this clone: Additional DNA sequences in this sample encode the identical CDR3. This chain links TRBV28 with TRBJ2-3; D call uncertain. From germline, CDR1 is MDHEN and CDR2 SYDVKM. There are 13 residues in the CDR3. V lost 2 bases, J lost 4 bases, and 7 bases lay in between. The CDR3 sequence: CASSLRDADTQYF. The CDR3 DNA reads TGTGCCAGCAGTTTAAGAGATGCAGATACGCAGTATTTT. The full variable domain, its missing parts supplied by reference TRBV28 and TRBJ2-3, is DVKVTQSSRYLVKRTGEKVFLECVQDMDHENMFWYRQDPGLGLRLIYFSYDVKMKEKGDIPEGYSVSREKKERFSLILESASTNQTSMYLCASSLRDADTQYFGPGTRLTVL.

The chain couples TRBV28 to TRBJ2-1, with TRBD2 matching over 11 bases. Germline V gene data show CDR1 as MDHEN and CDR2 as SYDVKM. CDR3 length equals 18 residues. V lost 6 bases, J lost 0 bases, and 10 bases stayed unmatched. The CDR3 nucleotides are TGTGCCAGCAGAGATGGGACTAGCGGAGTGAGCTCCTACAATGAGCAGTTCTTC. It is translated as CASRDGTSGVSSYNEQFF.

The chain has TRBV6-4 and TRBJ2-1; 9 nucleotides agree with TRBD2. This CDR3 is 14 amino acids long. With V trimmed by 4 bases and J by 10 bases, 8 bases remained unmatched. Per the germline V gene, CDR1 is MRHNA and CDR2 is SNTAGT. In nucleotides, the CDR3 is TGTGCCAGCAGTGTAGACGGCGGGAGGGCGGAGCAGTTCTTC. This translates into CASSVDGGRAEQFF.